These T cell receptor beta chains were read from a single sample in a study of cytomegalovirus exposure and HLA in healthy donors. The assay was immunoSEQ multiplex PCR, and TCRdb's table has in-frame clones only and misses some. The sample consists of 150,000 or so clones, roughly 79% of them appearing once. The sample comprised PBMCs. Every receptor here comes from a woman in her thirties or forties in good health and CMV-seropositive. Both conserved end residues are part of each CDR3. The D gene is left open where the match is weak. Clone size is shown for a subset of rows, as once, few, many or a class of expanded clone.

d_gene	abundance	v_gene	j_gene	CDR3nt	CDR3aa
.	.	TRBV11-2	TRBJ1-1	TGTGCCAGCAGCTTAGATGGGGGCCGGGCTTTCTTT	CASSLDGGRAFF
TRBD1	.	TRBV19	TRBJ2-1	TGTGCCAGTAGTATAGATCTCTTAACAGGGGGTAATGAGCAGTTCTTC	CASSIDLLTGGNEQFF
.	.	TRBV5-5	TRBJ2-1	TGTGCCAGCAGCTTGGCCCCGGCAGGGTCCTACAATGAGCAGTTCTTC	CASSLAPAGSYNEQFF
.	.	TRBV6-6	TRBJ1-4	TGTGCCAGCAGTTTTGGACAAGATGGTGAAAAACTGTTTTTT	CASSFGQDGEKLFF
TRBD2	.	TRBV6-5	TRBJ2-2	TGTGCCAGCAGCTCAGCGGGGGCTCGGGAAGGGGAGCTGTTTTTT	CASSSAGAREGELFF
.	.	TRBV7-9	TRBJ2-2	TGTGCCAGCAGCTTCCAGCTAGAGACCGGGGAGCTGTTTTTT	CASSFQLETGELFF
TRBD1	.	TRBV6-4	TRBJ2-2	TGTGCCAGCAGGACAGGGGAGACCGGGGAGCTGTTTTTT	CASRTGETGELFF
.	.	TRBV14	TRBJ2-5	TGTGCCAGCAGCCAAGAGGCGGCTCCGGCCCAGTACTTC	CASSQEAAPAQYF
.	.	TRBV7-2	TRBJ1-6	TGTGCCAGCAGCTTTCACAGACAGTATAATTCACCCCTCCACTTT	CASSFHRQYNSPLHF
TRBD1	.	TRBV4-1	TRBJ1-4	TGCGCCAGCAGCCCTAGAGTAACAGGGGCAGGGGTAGAAGAAGGTGAAAAACTGTTTTTT	CASSPRVTGAGVEEGEKLFF
.	few	TRBV6-1	TRBJ2-7	TGTGCCAGTAAAACCGGGCCTGGGGCTTACGAGCAGTACTTC	CASKTGPGAYEQYF
TRBD1	.	TRBV11-2	TRBJ1-2	TGTGCCAGCACCCCATCCCAGGGGGGTAGGGGCTACACCTTC	CASTPSQGGRGYTF
TRBD2	.	TRBV7-2	TRBJ2-1	TGTGCCAGCAGCCAAGGACTAGCGCAGTTCTTC	CASSQGLAQFF